These 3 T cell receptor beta chains originate from one sample sequenced in a study of T-cell memory formation after mild COVID-19 (dated by TCRdb to the early 2020s). Receptor libraries were prepared by 5' RACE. Instrument used: Illumina NovaSeq 6000. TCRdb redid the processing of the public reads, applying fastp at Q25 and MiXCR, and retained in-frame beta chains. Here each entry gathers all rows of one CDR3 protein and keeps the most common genes and DNA. This sample has 110,000 to 150,000 distinct CDR3 sequences in its table, and around 25% of those were observed once. The leading ten clones occupy around 24% of the sample. Specimen: PBMCs or a T cell subset sorted from them (not recorded which). Receptor source: an adult woman who had mild COVID-19 (a few samples of this study predate the infection). The sample titles of this study are shuffled in the database, so cell type and time point are left out; the donor was told from shared clones.

This rearrangement joins TRBV7-2 to TRBJ2-5; TRBD1 aligns across 9 bases. Germline V gene data show CDR1 as SGHTA and CDR2 as FQGNSA. The CDR3 totals 19 residues. The ends lost 4 bases at V and 0 bases at J; junction bases unmatched: 15. DNA of the CDR3: TGTGCCAGCAGCTCGCTGGGACAGGGCTATGACCTGTACCAAGAGACCCAGTACTTC. Protein product: CASSSLGQGYDLYQETQYF.

The chain joins TRBV12-3 or TRBV12-4 to TRBJ2-3, with TRBD2 matching over 8 bases. The CDR3 spans 18 residues. The V gene end was trimmed by 3 bases and the J gene end by 2 bases; junction bases not matched to a gene: 13. Written as DNA, the CDR3 is TGTGCCAGCAGTTTTTTTGTTGCGGGAGGCCTGGTCACAGATACGCAGTATTTT. This sequence encodes CASSFFVAGGLVTDTQYF.

The chain combines TRBV4-1 with TRBJ2-7; maybe TRBD1 (5 bases). From germline, CDR1 is MGHRA and CDR2 YSYEKL. The V end lost 4 bases, the J end lost 0 bases, and 13 bases lay between the germline ends. The CDR3 contains 15 residues. CDR3 loop: CASSPVRQGSYEQYF. The CDR3 DNA follows: TGCGCCAGCAGCCCGGTTCGGCAGGGCTCCTACGAGCAGTACTTC.